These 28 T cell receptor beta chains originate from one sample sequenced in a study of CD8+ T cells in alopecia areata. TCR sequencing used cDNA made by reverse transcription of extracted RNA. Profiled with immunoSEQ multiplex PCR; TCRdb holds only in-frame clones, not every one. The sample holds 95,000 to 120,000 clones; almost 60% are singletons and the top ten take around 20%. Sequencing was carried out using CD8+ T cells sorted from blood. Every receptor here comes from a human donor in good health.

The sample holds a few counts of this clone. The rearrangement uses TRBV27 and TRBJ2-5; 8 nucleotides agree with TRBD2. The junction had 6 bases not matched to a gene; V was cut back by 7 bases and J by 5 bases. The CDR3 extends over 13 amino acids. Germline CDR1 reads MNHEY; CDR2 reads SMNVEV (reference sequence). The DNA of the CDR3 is TGTGCCAGCACCCCTCGGGAGGGGGAGACCCAGTACTTC. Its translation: CASTPREGETQYF.

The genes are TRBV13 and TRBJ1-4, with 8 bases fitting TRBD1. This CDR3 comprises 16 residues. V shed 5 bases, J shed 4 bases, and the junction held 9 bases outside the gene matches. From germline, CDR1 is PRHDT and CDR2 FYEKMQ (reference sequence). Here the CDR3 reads CASSRQHRGVNEKLFF. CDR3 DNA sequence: TGTGCCAGCAGCCGCCAACACAGGGGGGTTAATGAAAAACTGTTTTTT.

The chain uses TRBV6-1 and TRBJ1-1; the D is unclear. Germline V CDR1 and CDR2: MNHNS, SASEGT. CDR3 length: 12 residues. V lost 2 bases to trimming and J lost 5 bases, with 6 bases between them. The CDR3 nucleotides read TGTGCCAGCAGTGAAACGGGTACTGAAGCTTTCTTT. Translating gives CASSETGTEAFF.

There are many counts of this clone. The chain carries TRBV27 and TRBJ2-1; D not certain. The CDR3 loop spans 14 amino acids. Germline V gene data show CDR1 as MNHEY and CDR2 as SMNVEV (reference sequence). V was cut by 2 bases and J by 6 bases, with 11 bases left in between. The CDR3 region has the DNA TGTGCCAGCAGTTTACCTAACTACCCCAATGAGCAGTTCTTC. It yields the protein CASSLPNYPNEQFF.

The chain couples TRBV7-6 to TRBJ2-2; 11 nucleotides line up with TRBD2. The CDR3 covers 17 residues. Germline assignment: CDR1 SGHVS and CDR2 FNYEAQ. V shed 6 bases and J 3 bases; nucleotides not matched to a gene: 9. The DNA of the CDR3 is TGTGCCAGCAGAGACTCCGGGACTAGCGGCCACACCGGGGAGCTGTTTTTT. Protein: CASRDSGTSGHTGELFF.

The CDR3 sequence is CSVQKGGGYTF. As DNA, the CDR3 is TGCAGCGTTCAAAAAGGGGGTGGCTACACCTTC. V and J are TRBV29-1 and TRBJ1-2, with a tentative D call TRBD1 (6 bases). The germline V gene has CDR1 SQVTM and CDR2 ANQGSEA. V was cut by 5 bases and J by 7 bases, with 11 bases left in between. The CDR3 has 11 residues. Full variable domain (remainder filled in from reference TRBV29-1 and TRBJ1-2): SAVISQKPSRDICQRGTSLTIQCQVDSQVTMMFWYRQQPGQSLTLIATANQGSEATYESGFVIDKFPISRPNLTFSTLTVSNMSPEDSSIYLCSVQKGGGYTFGSGTRLTVV.

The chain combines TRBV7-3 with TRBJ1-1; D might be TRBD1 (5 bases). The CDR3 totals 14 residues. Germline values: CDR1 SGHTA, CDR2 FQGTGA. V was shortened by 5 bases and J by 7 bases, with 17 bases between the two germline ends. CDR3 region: CASSRSQGLGEAFF. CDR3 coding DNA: TGTGCCAGCAGCCGCTCTCAGGGTCTTGGTGAAGCTTTCTTT.

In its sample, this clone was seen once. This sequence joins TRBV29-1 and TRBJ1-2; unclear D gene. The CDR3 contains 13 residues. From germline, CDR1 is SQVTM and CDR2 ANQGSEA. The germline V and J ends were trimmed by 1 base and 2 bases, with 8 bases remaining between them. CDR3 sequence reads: CSVEGQENYGYTF. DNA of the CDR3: TGCAGCGTTGAAGGGCAGGAGAACTATGGCTACACCTTC.

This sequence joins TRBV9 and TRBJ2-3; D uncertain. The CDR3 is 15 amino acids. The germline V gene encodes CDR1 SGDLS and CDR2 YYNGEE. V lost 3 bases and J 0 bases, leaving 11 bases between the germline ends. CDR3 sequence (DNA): TGTGCCAGCAGCGCCTCCGCTCTAAGCACAGATACGCAGTATTTT. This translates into CASSASALSTDTQYF. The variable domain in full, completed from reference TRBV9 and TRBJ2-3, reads DSGVTQTPKHLITATGQRVTLRCSPRSGDLSVYWYQQSLDQGLQFLIQYYNGEERAKGNILERFSAQQFPDLHSELNLSSLELGDSALYFCASSASALSTDTQYFGPGTRLTVL.

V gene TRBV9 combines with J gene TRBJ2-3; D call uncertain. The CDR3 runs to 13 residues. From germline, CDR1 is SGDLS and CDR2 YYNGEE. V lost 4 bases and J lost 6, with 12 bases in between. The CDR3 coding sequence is TGTGCCAGCAGCTCGCCCCCGGCGGATACGCAGTATTTT. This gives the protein CASSSPPADTQYF.

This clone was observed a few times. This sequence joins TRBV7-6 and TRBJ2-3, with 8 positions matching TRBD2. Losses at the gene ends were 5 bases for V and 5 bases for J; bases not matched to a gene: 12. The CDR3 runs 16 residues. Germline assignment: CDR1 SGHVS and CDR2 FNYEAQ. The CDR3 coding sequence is TGTGCCAGCAGCGTATTAGCGGGGTCGTGGATAGATACGCAGTATTTT. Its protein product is CASSVLAGSWIDTQYF. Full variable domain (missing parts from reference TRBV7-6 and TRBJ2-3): GAGVSQSPRYKVTKRGQDVALRCDPISGHVSLYWYRQALGQGPEFLTYFNYEAQQDKSGLPNDRFSAERPEGSISTLTIQRTEQRDSAMYRCASSVLAGSWIDTQYFGPGTRLTVL.

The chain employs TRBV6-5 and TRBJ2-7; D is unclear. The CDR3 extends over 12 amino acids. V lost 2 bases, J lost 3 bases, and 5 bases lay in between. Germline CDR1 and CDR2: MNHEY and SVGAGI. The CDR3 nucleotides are TGTGCCAGCAGTTACGACCTCTACGAGCAGTACTTC. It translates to CASSYDLYEQYF.

The CDR3 region is CATAVSWTLSYEQYF. The CDR3 region has the DNA TGTGCCACCGCGGTTTCTTGGACTCTTTCCTACGAGCAGTACTTC. V and J are TRBV10-3 and TRBJ2-7; D perhaps matches TRBD2 (5 bases). V was cut by 10 bases and J by 1 base, with 20 bases left in between. Per the germline V gene, CDR1 is ENHRY and CDR2 is SYGVKD. This CDR3 is built from 15 residues.

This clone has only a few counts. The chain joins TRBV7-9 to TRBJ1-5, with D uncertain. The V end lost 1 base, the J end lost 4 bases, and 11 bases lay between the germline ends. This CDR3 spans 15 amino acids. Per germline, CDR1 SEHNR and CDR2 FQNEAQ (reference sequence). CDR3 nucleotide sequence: TGTGCCAGCAGCTTAGGGGCAGAAGAGAATCAGCCCCAGCATTTT. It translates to CASSLGAEENQPQHF.

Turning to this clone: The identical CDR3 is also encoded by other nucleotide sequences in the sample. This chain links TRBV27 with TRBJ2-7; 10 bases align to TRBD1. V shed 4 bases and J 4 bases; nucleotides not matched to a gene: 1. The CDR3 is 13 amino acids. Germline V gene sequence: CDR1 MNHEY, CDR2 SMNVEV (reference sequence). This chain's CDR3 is CASSWDRGYEQYF. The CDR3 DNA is TGTGCCAGCAGTTGGGACAGGGGTTACGAGCAGTACTTC.

The chain's CDR3 is CASSLLRWETQYF. The CDR3 nucleotides read TGTGCCAGCAGTTTGTTACGTTGGGAGACCCAGTACTTC. V gene TRBV28 combines with J gene TRBJ2-5; no firm D call. CDR3 length: 13 amino acids. Trimming pared 3 bases from V and 5 bases from J, leaving 10 bases between. Germline-derived CDR1 and CDR2 are MDHEN and SYDVKM.

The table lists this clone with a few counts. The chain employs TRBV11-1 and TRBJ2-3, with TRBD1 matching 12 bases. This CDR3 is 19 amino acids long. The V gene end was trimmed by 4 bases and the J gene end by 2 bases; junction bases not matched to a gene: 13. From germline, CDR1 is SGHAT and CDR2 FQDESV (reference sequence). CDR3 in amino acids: CASSSSPGTGGPDTDTQYF. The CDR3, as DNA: TGTGCCAGCAGCTCAAGTCCCGGGACAGGGGGCCCGGACACAGATACGCAGTATTTT.

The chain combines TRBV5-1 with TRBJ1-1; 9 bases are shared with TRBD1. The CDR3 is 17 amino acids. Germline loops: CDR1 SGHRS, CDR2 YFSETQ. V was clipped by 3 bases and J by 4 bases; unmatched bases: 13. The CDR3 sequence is CASSSTGQGEFGTEAFF. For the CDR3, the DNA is TGCGCCAGCAGCTCGACGGGACAGGGAGAGTTCGGCACTGAAGCTTTCTTT.

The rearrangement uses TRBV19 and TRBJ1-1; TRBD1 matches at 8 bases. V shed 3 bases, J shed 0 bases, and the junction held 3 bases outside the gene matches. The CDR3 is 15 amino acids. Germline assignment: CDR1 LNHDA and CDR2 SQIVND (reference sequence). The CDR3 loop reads CASSMAGGMNTEAFF. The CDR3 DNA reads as TGTGCCAGTAGTATGGCAGGGGGCATGAACACTGAAGCTTTCTTT.

The CDR3 coding sequence is TGCAGCGTTTTCGGAGGGATCTATGGCTACACCTTC. It codes for CSVFGGIYGYTF. The chain is built from TRBV29-1 and TRBJ1-2; no firm D call. V was shortened by 5 bases and J by 4 bases, with 11 bases between the two germline ends. The germline gives CDR1 SQVTM, CDR2 ANQGSEA. This CDR3 region has 12 residues.

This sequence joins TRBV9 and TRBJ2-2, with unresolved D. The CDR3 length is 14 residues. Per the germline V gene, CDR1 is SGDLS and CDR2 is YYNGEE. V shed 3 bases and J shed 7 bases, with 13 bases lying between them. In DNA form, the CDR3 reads TGTGCCAGCAGCGCCGCTAGTGGTAGCGGGGAGCTGTTTTTT. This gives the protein CASSAASGSGELFF.

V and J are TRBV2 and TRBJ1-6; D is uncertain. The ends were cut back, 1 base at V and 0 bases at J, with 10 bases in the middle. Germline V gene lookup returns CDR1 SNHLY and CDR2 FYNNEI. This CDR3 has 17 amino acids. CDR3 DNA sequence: TGTGCCAGCAGTGAAGTATGGGGTATCTCCTATAATTCACCCCTCCACTTT. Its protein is CASSEVWGISYNSPLHF.

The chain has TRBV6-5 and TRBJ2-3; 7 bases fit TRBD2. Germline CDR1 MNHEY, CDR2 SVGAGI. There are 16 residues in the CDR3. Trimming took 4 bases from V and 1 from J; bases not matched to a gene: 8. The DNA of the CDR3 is TGTGCCAGCAGTTCCCTAGGACTAGTGCGCACAGATACGCAGTATTTT. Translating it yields CASSSLGLVRTDTQYF.

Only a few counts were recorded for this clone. The CDR3 here is CSVWSVTEAFF. In DNA form, the CDR3 reads TGCAGCGTGTGGTCAGTTACTGAAGCTTTCTTT. The chain combines TRBV29-1 with TRBJ1-1; unclear D gene. Per germline, CDR1 SQVTM and CDR2 ANQGSEA. The CDR3 consists of 11 residues. Trimming shortened V by 6 bases and J by 5 bases, and 10 bases separated the two germline ends.

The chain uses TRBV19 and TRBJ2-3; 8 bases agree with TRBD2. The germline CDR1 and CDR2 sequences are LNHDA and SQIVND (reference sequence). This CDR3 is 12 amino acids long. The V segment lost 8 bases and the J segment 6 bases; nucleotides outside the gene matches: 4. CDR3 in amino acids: CASSGGLDTQYF. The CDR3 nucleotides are TGTGCCAGTTCGGGGGGGCTGGATACGCAGTATTTT.

The CDR3 protein is CASSLSDTLSYEQYF. The CDR3 DNA reads TGTGCCAGCAGCTTATCCGACACTCTGTCCTACGAGCAGTACTTC. This chain links TRBV7-2 with TRBJ2-7; no clear D gene. Per germline, CDR1 SGHTA and CDR2 FQGNSA. V was clipped by 2 bases and J by 1 base, with 12 bases between them. CDR3 length: 15 residues.

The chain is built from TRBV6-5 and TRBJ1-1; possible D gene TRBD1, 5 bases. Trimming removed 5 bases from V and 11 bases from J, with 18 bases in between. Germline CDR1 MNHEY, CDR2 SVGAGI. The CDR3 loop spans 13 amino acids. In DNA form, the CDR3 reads TGTGCCAGCAGTCTTCAGGGTGCCTATGGGGCTTTCTTT. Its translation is CASSLQGAYGAFF.

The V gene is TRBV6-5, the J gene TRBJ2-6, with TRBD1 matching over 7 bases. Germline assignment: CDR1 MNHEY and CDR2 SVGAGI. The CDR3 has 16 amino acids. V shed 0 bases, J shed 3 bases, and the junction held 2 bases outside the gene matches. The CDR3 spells CASSYSTGLGANVLTF. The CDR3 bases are TGTGCCAGCAGTTACTCGACAGGGCTTGGGGCCAACGTCCTGACTTTC.